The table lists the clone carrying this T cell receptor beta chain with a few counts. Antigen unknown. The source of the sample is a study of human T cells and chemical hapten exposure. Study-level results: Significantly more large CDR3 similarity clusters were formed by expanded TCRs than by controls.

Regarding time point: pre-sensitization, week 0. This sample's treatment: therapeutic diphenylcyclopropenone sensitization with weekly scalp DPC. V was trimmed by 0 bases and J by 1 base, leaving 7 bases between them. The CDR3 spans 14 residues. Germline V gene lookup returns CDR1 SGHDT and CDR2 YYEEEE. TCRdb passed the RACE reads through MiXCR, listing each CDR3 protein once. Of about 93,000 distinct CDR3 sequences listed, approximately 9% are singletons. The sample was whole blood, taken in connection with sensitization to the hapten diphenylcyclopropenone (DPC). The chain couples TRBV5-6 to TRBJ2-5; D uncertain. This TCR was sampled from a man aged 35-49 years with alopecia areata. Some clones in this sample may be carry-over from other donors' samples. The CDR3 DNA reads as TGTGCCAGCAGCTTGGCCCTGTCCCAAGAGACCCAGTACTTC. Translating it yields CASSLALSQETQYF.